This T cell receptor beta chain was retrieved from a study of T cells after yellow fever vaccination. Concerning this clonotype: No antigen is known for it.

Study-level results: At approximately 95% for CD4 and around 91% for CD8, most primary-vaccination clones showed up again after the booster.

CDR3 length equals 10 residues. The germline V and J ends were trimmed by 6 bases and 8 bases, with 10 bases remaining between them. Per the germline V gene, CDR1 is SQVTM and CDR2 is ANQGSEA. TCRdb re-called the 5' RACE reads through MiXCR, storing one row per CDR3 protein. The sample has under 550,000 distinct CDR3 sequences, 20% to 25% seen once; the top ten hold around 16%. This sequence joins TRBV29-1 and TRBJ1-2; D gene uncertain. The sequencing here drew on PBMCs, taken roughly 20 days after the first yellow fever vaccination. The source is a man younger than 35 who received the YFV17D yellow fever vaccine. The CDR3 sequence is CSVRVRGYTF. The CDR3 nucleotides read TGCAGCGTGAGGGTGCGGGGCTACACCTTC.